This TCR beta chain is from a study of cytomegalovirus exposure and HLA in healthy donors. The overall study: Early released data comprised tens of millions of unique TCRs from HLA-typed donors.

Study-level findings and limits: The study had only CMV serostatus as immune exposure information. A cluster of highly shared sequence variants was likely a sequencing artifact. According to the study, roughly 160 TCR beta chains were cytomegalovirus-associated.

Germline trimming cut 4 bases from V and 2 bases from J; bases unmatched to any gene: 8. Looked up from germline, CDR1 is SGHRS and CDR2 is YFSETQ. The CDR3 spans 16 residues. To note about this clone: No antigen is known for it.

Primers included in the PCR were 60 Vbeta and 13 Jbeta primers. The method was immunoSEQ multiplex PCR; TCRdb's version includes in-frame clones alone and lacks a portion of them. The sample shows approximately 150,000 clones, approximately 85% of them seen only once. The sample comprised PBMCs. The V and J genes are TRBV5-1 and TRBJ2-7, with 11 positions matching TRBD2. This clonotype was sampled from a woman aged 35 to 49 in good health and CMV-seronegative. The CDR3, as DNA: TGCGCCAGCAGCGTCGTAGCGGGAGGGCCGACCTACGAGCAGTACTTC. It codes for CASSVVAGGPTYEQYF. Full variable domain (missing parts from reference TRBV5-1 and TRBJ2-7): KAGVTQTPRYLIKTRGQQVTLSCSPISGHRSVSWYQQTPGQGLQFLFEYFSETQRNKGNFPGRFSGRQFSNSRSEMNVSTLELGDSALYLCASSVVAGGPTYEQYFGPGTRLTVT.